These T cell receptor beta chains were read from a single sample in a study of blood T cell repertoires in COVID-19. Some clones are missing from TCRdb's copy, which holds only in-frame ones; the method was immunoSEQ multiplex PCR. The table includes fewer than 250,000 clones, roughly 90% detected once. The sequenced sample was PBMCs or T cells enriched from blood (not recorded which). The source of these receptors is a woman under 30 who had recovered from COVID-19. CDR3s include the opening cysteine and the closing phenylalanine or tryptophan. Each record gives: CDR3 protein, CDR3 DNA, V gene, J gene, D gene, clone size, CDR3 length. D genes are given only for firm matches. Not every row has a clone size; where given, it reads once, few, many or a size class.

CASGFGGDTQYF	TGTGCTAGTGGTTTCGGCGGAGATACGCAGTATTTT	TRBV12-5	TRBJ2-3	.	.	12
CASSPRTGTAFF	TGTGCCAGCTCACCCCGGACAGGGACAGCTTTCTTT	TRBV18	TRBJ1-1	TRBD1	.	12
CASRGQGRENTEAFF	TGTGCCAGCAGGGGACAGGGTCGGGAGAACACTGAAGCTTTCTTT	TRBV27	TRBJ1-1	TRBD1	.	15
CASRVGQTNTEAFF	TGTGCCAGCAGGGTTGGACAGACGAACACTGAAGCTTTCTTT	TRBV28	TRBJ1-1	.	.	14
CASSPGQGVTEAFF	TGTGCCAGCTCACCGGGACAGGGGGTAACTGAAGCTTTCTTT	TRBV18	TRBJ1-1	TRBD1	.	14
CASSYVRGTGELFF	TGTGCCAGCAGCTATGTCCGGGGCACCGGGGAGCTGTTTTTT	TRBV11-2	TRBJ2-2	.	.	14
CASSSSPGLAGRSFF	TGTGCCAGCAGCAGCAGCCCGGGACTAGCGGGGAGAAGTTTCTTC	TRBV2	TRBJ2-7	TRBD2	.	15
CASSEQERPIGQFF	TGTGCCAGCAGTGAACAGGAGCGGCCAATCGGGCAGTTCTTC	TRBV6-1	TRBJ2-1	.	.	14
CASRDLTGGNTEAFF	TGCGCCAGCAGGGATTTGACAGGCGGGAACACTGAAGCTTTCTTT	TRBV5-1	TRBJ1-1	.	.	15
CASSLSQGPTRAPLHF	TGTGCCAGCAGCTTATCACAGGGACCTACTAGGGCACCCCTCCACTTT	TRBV11-2	TRBJ1-6	.	.	16
CASSPGTGGDTQYF	TGTGCCAGCAGCCCCGGGACAGGGGGAGATACGCAGTATTTT	TRBV5-6	TRBJ2-3	TRBD1	many	14
CASGLTGGGNTIYF	TGTGCTAGTGGTTTGACGGGAGGAGGAAACACCATATATTTT	TRBV12-5	TRBJ1-3	.	.	14
CSVEREGREQETQYF	TGCAGCGTTGAAAGGGAGGGCAGGGAACAAGAGACCCAGTACTTC	TRBV29-1	TRBJ2-5	TRBD2	.	15
CATQRDSNTGELFF	TGTGCCACCCAACGGGACTCTAACACCGGGGAGCTGTTTTTT	TRBV2	TRBJ2-2	.	.	14
CASSEMAGGLTDTQYF	TGTGCCAGCAGTGAAATGGCGGGGGGGCTGACAGATACGCAGTATTTT	TRBV2	TRBJ2-3	TRBD2	.	16